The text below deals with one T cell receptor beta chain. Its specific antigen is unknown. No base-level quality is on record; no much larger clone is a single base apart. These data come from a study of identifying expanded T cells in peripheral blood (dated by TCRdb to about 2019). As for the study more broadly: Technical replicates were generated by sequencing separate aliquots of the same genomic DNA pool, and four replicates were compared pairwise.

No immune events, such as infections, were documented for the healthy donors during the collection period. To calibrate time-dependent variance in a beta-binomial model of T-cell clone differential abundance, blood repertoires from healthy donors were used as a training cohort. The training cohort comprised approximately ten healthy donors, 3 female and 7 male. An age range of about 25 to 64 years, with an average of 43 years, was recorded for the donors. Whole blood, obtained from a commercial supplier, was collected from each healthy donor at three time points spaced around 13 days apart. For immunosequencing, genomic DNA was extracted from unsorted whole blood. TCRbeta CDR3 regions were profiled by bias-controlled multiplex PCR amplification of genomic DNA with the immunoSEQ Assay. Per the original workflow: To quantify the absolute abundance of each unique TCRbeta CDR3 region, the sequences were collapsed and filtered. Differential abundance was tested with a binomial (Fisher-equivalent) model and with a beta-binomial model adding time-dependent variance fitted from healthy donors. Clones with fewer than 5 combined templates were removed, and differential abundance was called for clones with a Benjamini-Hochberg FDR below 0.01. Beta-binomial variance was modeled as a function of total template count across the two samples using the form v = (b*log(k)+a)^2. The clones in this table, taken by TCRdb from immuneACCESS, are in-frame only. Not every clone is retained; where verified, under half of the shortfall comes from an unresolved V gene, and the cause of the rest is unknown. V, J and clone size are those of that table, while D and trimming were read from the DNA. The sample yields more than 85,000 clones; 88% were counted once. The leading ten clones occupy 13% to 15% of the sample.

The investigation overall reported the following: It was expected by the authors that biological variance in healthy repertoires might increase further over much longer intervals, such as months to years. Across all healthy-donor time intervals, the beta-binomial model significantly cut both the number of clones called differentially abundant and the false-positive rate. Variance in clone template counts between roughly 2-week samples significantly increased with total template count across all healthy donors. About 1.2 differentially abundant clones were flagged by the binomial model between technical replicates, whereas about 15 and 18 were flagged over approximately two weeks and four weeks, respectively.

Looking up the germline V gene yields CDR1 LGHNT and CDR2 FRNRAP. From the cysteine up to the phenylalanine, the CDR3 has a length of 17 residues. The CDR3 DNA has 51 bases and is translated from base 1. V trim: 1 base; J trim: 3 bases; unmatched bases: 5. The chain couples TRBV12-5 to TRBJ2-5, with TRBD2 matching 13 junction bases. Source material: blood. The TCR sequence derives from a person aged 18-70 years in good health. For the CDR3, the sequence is CASGLGATSGGEETQYF. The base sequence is TGTGCTAGTGGTTTGGGGGCCACTAGCGGGGGGGAAGAGACCCAGTACTTC.